This T cell receptor (beta chain) was identified during a study of vaccination and CD4 T cells after COVID-19. Overall study context: The authors used overlapping spike peptides from SARS-CoV-2, HCoV-NL63, HCoV-OC43 and HCoV-229E to stimulate cells. As a positive control, some control cultures were given a CEFX pool, while others were given an HIV-1 Nef pool or no peptide. Findings and limits, study-wide: Clonotypes reactive to SARS-CoV-2 had a median that went up from about 20 to 38, but not significantly.

The Oncomine TCR Beta short-read assay was what sequenced the DNA obtained from cultured CD4+ T cells. One entry per CDR3 protein, called by TCRdb with MiXCR from the PCR reads. The sample records 12,000 or so distinct CDR3 sequences, 27% being singletons. CDR3 length: 14 residues. Trimming removed 1 base from V and 7 bases from J, with 13 bases in between. The V gene's germline CDR1 is SGHVS and CDR2 FNYEAQ. Comment on this clonotype: Its antigen is not known.

Indicated treatment: approximately nine-day PBMC culture with coronavirus spike peptide pools or control peptides (ViraFEST assay). The sequencing here drew on CD4+ T cells from blood, cultured in vitro, taken before SARS-CoV-2 vaccination. The clonotype was recovered from a human donor who received a COVID-19 vaccine. V and J are TRBV7-6 and TRBJ2-5; either TRBD1 or TRBD2 may supply D (5 bases each). CDR3 region: CASSLDSLRGTQYF. The CDR3 DNA follows: TGTGCCAGCAGCTTAGACAGTCTGAGGGGGACCCAGTACTTC.